This TCR beta chain emerged from a study of graft-versus-host responses after intestinal transplantation. Study information: Recipients had transplants, and these were multivisceral, liver-intestinal, or isolated intestinal. All of the recipients had induction that used anti-thymocyte globulin, then tacrolimus and steroids for three to four years. The study's findings and limits: The presence of high graft-versus-host to host-versus-graft clonal ratios in allografts characterized patients with graft-donor T cell macrochimerism. The recipient marrow held GvH clones, and some of them showed up first in ileum or blood.

In germline, CDR1 is SGHRS, CDR2 YFSETQ. V was pared by 4 bases and J by 4 bases, with 7 bases of the junction left unmatched. The CDR3 spans 16 residues. In the case of this clone: Its antigen is still unknown.

Here immunoSEQ multiplex PCR was the method, and the copy in TCRdb shows in-frame clones only, minus some. Among 90,000 to 95,000 clones listed, 90% to 95% were seen once. The sequence was obtained from a human donor who received an intestinal transplant. Here the sequenced sample was unstimulated CD8+ T cells sorted from spleen or lymph node cells, taken before intestinal transplant. The chain has TRBV5-1 and TRBJ2-2; 10 nucleotides line up with TRBD2. CDR3 sequence (DNA): TGCGCCAGCAGCGCCGGGACTAGCGATCCCACCGGGGAGCTGTTTTTT. It codes for CASSAGTSDPTGELFF.